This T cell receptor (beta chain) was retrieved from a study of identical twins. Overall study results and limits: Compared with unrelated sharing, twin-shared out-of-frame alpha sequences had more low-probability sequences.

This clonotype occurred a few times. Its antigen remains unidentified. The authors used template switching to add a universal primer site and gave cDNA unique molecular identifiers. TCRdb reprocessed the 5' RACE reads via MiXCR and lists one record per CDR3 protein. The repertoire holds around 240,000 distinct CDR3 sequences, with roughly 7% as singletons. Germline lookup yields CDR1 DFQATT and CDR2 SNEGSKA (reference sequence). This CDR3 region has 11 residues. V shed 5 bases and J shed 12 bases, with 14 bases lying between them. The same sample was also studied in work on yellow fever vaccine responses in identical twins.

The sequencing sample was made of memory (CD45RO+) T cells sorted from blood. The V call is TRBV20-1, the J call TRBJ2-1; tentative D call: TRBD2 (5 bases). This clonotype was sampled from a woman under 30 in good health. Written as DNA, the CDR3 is TGCAGTGCTCCCATGCCGGCGGGGCAGTTCTTC. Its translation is CSAPMPAGQFF.